The 32 T cell receptor beta chains given below trace back to one sample, sequenced in a study of neoadjuvant anti-PD-1 for oral cavity cancer (TCRdb year 2021). This sample's time point label indicates: before neoadjuvant nivolumab. Libraries were constructed by the immunoSEQ multiplex PCR assay. Entries here come from immuneACCESS through TCRdb and include only in-frame sequences with V and J called. Some clones fail to appear in such tables; in the studies checked, an unresolved V gene covers under half of the shortfall, and the cause of the remainder is unknown. This sample gives several thousand clones in total; roughly 46% of them show up just once. Of the sample, more than 25% is held by the ten largest clones. The source was tumor tissue, collected before nivolumab (anti-PD-1) treatment. Receptors originate from a person aged 35 to 85 with oral cavity squamous cell carcinoma.

V usage is TRBV5-8 and J usage is TRBJ1-1; possibly TRBD1 for D (5 bases). The CDR3 length is 14 residues. Germline CDR1 SGHTS, CDR2 YDEGEE. The V gene lost 0 bases and the J gene lost 4 bases, with 10 bases spanning the gap. For the CDR3, the DNA is TGTGCCAGCAGCTTGGCGGGGGTGGGCACTGAAGCTTTCTTT. Translated, it gives CASSLAGVGTEAFF.

The gene calls are TRBV7-9 and TRBJ2-2, with D possibly TRBD1 on 6 matching bases. The V end lost 3 bases, the J end lost 4 bases, and 12 bases lay between the germline ends. This CDR3 contains 15 residues. Germline CDR1 and CDR2: SEHNR and FQNEAQ (reference sequence). CDR3 sequence: CASSFGRGRTGELFF. The CDR3 DNA follows: TGTGCCAGCAGCTTCGGCAGGGGCCGCACCGGGGAGCTGTTTTTT.

The chain uses TRBV27 and TRBJ2-1; TRBD2 matches 7 bases. Trimming took 2 bases from V and 12 from J; bases not matched to a gene: 10. The CDR3 sequence is 14 residues long. Germline values: CDR1 MNHEY, CDR2 SMNVEV (reference sequence). The CDR3, as DNA: TGTGCCAGCAGTTTACACGGGGGGAAGGACCGGCAGTTCTTC. Its translation: CASSLHGGKDRQFF.

This clone was counted a few times. The rearrangement uses TRBV7-2 and TRBJ1-3, with D unclear. The V and J ends lost 6 bases and 5 bases respectively, with 11 bases between them. Germline CDR1 SGHTA, CDR2 FQGNSA. CDR3 length: 13 amino acids. The CDR3 DNA sequence: TGTGCCAGCAGTGGTGGGTCAAGAAACACCATATATTTT. This translates into CASSGGSRNTIYF.

The rearrangement joins TRBV29-1 to TRBJ2-7, with D possibly being TRBD1 (5 bases). Trimming left V 4 bases short and J 7 bases short, with 14 bases between. Germline V lookup: CDR1 SQVTM, CDR2 ANQGSEA. There are 12 residues in the CDR3. The CDR3 spells CSVAQDGWEQYF. The CDR3 nucleotides read TGCAGCGTTGCACAGGACGGGTGGGAGCAGTACTTC.

The V gene is TRBV7-2, the J gene TRBJ1-2, with a tentative D call TRBD1 (6 bases). The CDR3 runs to 14 residues. The V gene lost 5 bases and the J gene lost 8 bases, with 18 bases spanning the gap. Germline lookup yields CDR1 SGHTA and CDR2 FQGNSA. The chain's CDR3 is CASSPNRVADGYTF. The DNA of the CDR3 is TGTGCCAGCAGCCCAAACAGGGTGGCGGACGGCTACACCTTC.

The rearrangement joins TRBV10-2 to TRBJ1-1; possible D gene TRBD1, 6 bases. Trimming pared 5 bases from V and 1 base from J, leaving 8 bases between. The CDR3 has 13 residues. CDR1 and CDR2 (germline): WSHSY, SAAADI. The CDR3 spells CASSKDRNTEAFF. The CDR3 DNA sequence: TGCGCCAGCAGTAAGGACAGGAACACTGAAGCTTTCTTT.

The V and J genes are TRBV20-1 and TRBJ1-2; 7 positions match TRBD1. V lost 6 bases to trimming and J lost 13 bases; unmatched junction nucleotides: 8. CDR1 is DFQATT and CDR2 is SNEGSKA in the germline V gene (reference sequence). CDR3 length equals 10 residues. CDR3 sequence (DNA): TGCAGTGCATATACAGGGGATAGCACCTTC. Translation gives CSAYTGDSTF.

The chain employs TRBV6-5 and TRBJ2-7, with D uncertain. This CDR3 is 14 amino acids long. Trimming removed 0 bases from V and 5 bases from J, with 11 bases in between. Per germline, CDR1 MNHEY and CDR2 SVGAGI. The CDR3 protein is CASSYSKGKNEQYF. The CDR3 DNA is TGTGCCAGCAGTTACTCGAAGGGTAAGAACGAGCAGTACTTC.

The V gene is TRBV5-4, the J gene TRBJ1-4; 7 bases fit TRBD1. The CDR3 runs to 14 residues. The germline V gene encodes CDR1 SGHNT and CDR2 YYREEE (reference sequence). With V trimmed by 4 bases and J by 8 bases, 8 bases remained unmatched. The CDR3 DNA is TGTGCCAGCAGCGTGACAGGGTCGGGCGAAAAACTGTTTTTT. This sequence encodes CASSVTGSGEKLFF.

V usage is TRBV11-1 and J usage is TRBJ1-2; D remains ambiguous. Germline V CDR1 and CDR2: SGHAT, FQDESV (reference sequence). The CDR3 is made up of 14 amino acids. V gave up 1 base and J gave up 4 bases, with 10 bases separating them. CDR3 nucleotides: TGTGCCAGCAGCTTAGATGGGAGTTTCTATGGCTACACCTTC. Protein product: CASSLDGSFYGYTF. Full variable domain (rest looked up from reference TRBV11-1 and TRBJ1-2): EAEVAQSPRYKITEKSQAVAFWCDPISGHATLYWYRQILGQGPELLVQFQDESVVDDSQLPKDRFSAERLKGVDSTLKIQPAELGDSAMYLCASSLDGSFYGYTFGSGTRLTVV.

This chain connects TRBV2 to TRBJ2-5; 8 bases are shared with TRBD1. Germline values: CDR1 SNHLY, CDR2 FYNNEI. The ends lost 3 bases at V and 2 bases at J; junction bases unmatched: 2. There are 14 residues in the CDR3. The DNA for the CDR3 is TGTGCCAGCAGTGAGTACAGGGGGCAAGAGACCCAGTACTTC. Translating gives CASSEYRGQETQYF.

This clone is termed large. This chain connects TRBV2 to TRBJ2-3; 7 positions match TRBD1. Looked up from germline, CDR1 is SNHLY and CDR2 is FYNNEI. The CDR3 loop spans 13 amino acids. V dropped 7 bases and J dropped 3; count of bases not matched to a gene: 4. DNA of the CDR3: TGTGCCAGCACTGCACAGGGGACAGATACGCAGTATTTT. This encodes CASTAQGTDTQYF.

V and J are TRBV5-1 and TRBJ2-2; D perhaps matches TRBD2 (5 bases). This CDR3 contains 16 residues. Per germline, CDR1 SGHRS and CDR2 YFSETQ. The V and J ends lost 4 bases and 7 bases respectively, with 20 bases between them. The CDR3 here is CASSQNLLDEGGELFF. The CDR3 coding sequence is TGCGCCAGCAGCCAAAATCTTCTAGACGAGGGCGGGGAGCTGTTTTTT.

By sample fraction, this clone is medium-sized. This rearrangement joins TRBV28 to TRBJ1-4; 11 bases align to TRBD1. The junction had 6 bases not matched to a gene; V was cut back by 3 bases and J by 6 bases. The CDR3 length is 16 residues. The germline gives CDR1 MDHEN, CDR2 SYDVKM. CDR3 in amino acids: CASSFFGTGGYEKLFF. The CDR3 DNA is TGTGCCAGCAGTTTCTTTGGGACAGGGGGGTATGAAAAACTGTTTTTT.

This sequence joins TRBV10-2 and TRBJ1-1, with TRBD1 as a possible D gene (5 bases). Between the trimmed V and J ends, which lost 2 bases and 1 base, there was a span of 8 bases. The CDR3 spans 14 residues. The germline V gene has CDR1 WSHSY and CDR2 SAAADI. In DNA form, the CDR3 reads TGCGCCAGCAGTGAGCTTGGGGCGAACACTGAAGCTTTCTTT. Its protein product is CASSELGANTEAFF.

The chain has TRBV7-9 and TRBJ2-3; a possible D gene is TRBD2 (5 bases). Germline V gene data show CDR1 as SEHNR and CDR2 as FQNEAQ (reference sequence). Trimming shortened V by 1 base and J by 3 bases, and 14 bases separated the two germline ends. The CDR3 is 16 residues long. CDR3 sequence (DNA): TGTGCCAGCAGCTTAGTAGGCAGCGGCATAACAGATACGCAGTATTTT. Its translation: CASSLVGSGITDTQYF.

Of note for this clone: One end of the junction does not line up with germline, which may come from a read error. V gene TRBV30 combines with J gene TRBJ2-7; D possibly corresponds to TRBD1 (6 bases). Germline V gene data show CDR1 as GTSNPN and CDR2 as SVGIG (reference sequence). The CDR3 covers 13 residues. CDR3 amino acids: CAWSVVRAGRGGF. The CDR3 nucleotides read TGTGCCTGGAGTGTAGTTAGGGCAGGGAGAGGGGGCTTC.

This rearrangement joins TRBV5-1 to TRBJ1-1; the D is unclear. Trimming left V 0 bases short and J 5 bases short, with 5 bases between. This CDR3 spans 12 amino acids. Germline CDR1 and CDR2: SGHRS and YFSETQ. The CDR3 sequence: CASSLVGTEAFF. The CDR3 DNA reads TGCGCCAGCAGCTTGGTGGGTACTGAAGCTTTCTTT.

This sequence joins TRBV7-2 and TRBJ1-3; weak D call: TRBD1 (6 bases). Per germline, CDR1 SGHTA and CDR2 FQGNSA. CDR3 length: 16 residues. V was shortened by 3 bases and J by 4 bases, with 16 bases between the two germline ends. The DNA of the CDR3 is TGTGCCAGCAGCTTCCAGGGGCTCATGGGAGGAAACACCATATATTTT. Translating gives CASSFQGLMGGNTIYF.

In its sample, this clone was seen a few times. This chain connects TRBV5-6 to TRBJ1-2; D remains ambiguous. CDR3 length: 14 residues. Trimming removed 0 bases at V and 3 bases at J, with 9 bases between. Germline values: CDR1 SGHDT, CDR2 YYEEEE. In DNA, the CDR3 is TGTGCCAGCAGCTTGGAATACTGGGACTATGGCTACACCTTC. Translated, it gives CASSLEYWDYGYTF.

This rearrangement joins TRBV19 to TRBJ2-1, with 8 positions matching TRBD1. V trimming: 7 bases; J trimming: 4 bases; junction bases outside the gene matches: 18. From germline, CDR1 is LNHDA and CDR2 SQIVND (reference sequence). The CDR3 has 18 residues. DNA for the CDR3: TGTGCCAGTACCTGGACAGGGTATGACCGGGGCCTTTACAATGAGCAGTTCTTC. As protein: CASTWTGYDRGLYNEQFF.

The chain employs TRBV5-8 and TRBJ2-7; tentatively, D is TRBD1 or TRBD2 (5 bases each). V dropped 3 bases and J dropped 2 bases, with 12 bases sitting between them. The germline V gene has CDR1 SGHTS and CDR2 YDEGEE. The CDR3 extends over 14 amino acids. The CDR3 DNA sequence: TGTGCCAGCAGCTCGTCCGGGACCACCTACGAGCAGTACTTC. It codes for CASSSSGTTYEQYF.

This clone turned up a few times. The chain has TRBV30 and TRBJ1-2, with D possibly being TRBD1 (6 bases). V was pared by 4 bases and J by 5 bases, with 11 bases between. Per the germline V gene, CDR1 is GTSNPN and CDR2 is SVGIG (reference sequence). The CDR3 sequence is 12 residues long. DNA of the CDR3: TGTGCCTGGAACGCAGGGGTATATGGCTACACCTTC. Protein sequence: CAWNAGVYGYTF.

The CDR3 DNA reads as TGTGCCAGCAGGGCCCTGACAGGGAATGGCTACACCTTC. This translates into CASRALTGNGYTF. This rearrangement joins TRBV2 to TRBJ1-2; 7 bases match TRBD1. CDR1 and CDR2 from the germline V gene are SNHLY and FYNNEI. The CDR3 runs to 13 residues. The V gene end was trimmed by 6 bases and the J gene end by 6 bases; junction bases not matched to a gene: 7.

This chain connects TRBV6-5 to TRBJ2-7; 8 nucleotides line up with TRBD1. The CDR3 loop spans 16 amino acids. Germline V gene sequence: CDR1 MNHEY, CDR2 SVGAGI. V shed 0 bases and J 0 bases; nucleotides not matched to a gene: 4. CDR3 in amino acids: CASSYSRDRLSYEQYF. CDR3 in DNA: TGTGCCAGCAGTTACTCCCGGGACAGGCTCTCCTACGAGCAGTACTTC.

Judged by abundance, this clone is medium-sized (0.01 to 0.1%). The chain has TRBV5-1 and TRBJ2-1; 9 bases match TRBD2. The germline V gene encodes CDR1 SGHRS and CDR2 YFSETQ. Germline trimming cut 4 bases from V and 0 bases from J; bases unmatched to any gene: 5. This CDR3 is 16 amino acids long. The CDR3 is CASSPQTSGSYNEQFF. The DNA for the CDR3 is TGCGCCAGCAGCCCCCAGACTAGCGGCTCCTACAATGAGCAGTTCTTC.

V gene TRBV15 combines with J gene TRBJ1-2; D gene unclear. CDR3 length: 14 residues. The V end was cut by 0 bases, the J end by 0 bases, with 5 bases between. Germline V gene data show CDR1 as LNHNV and CDR2 as YYDKDF (reference sequence). CDR3 bases: TGTGCCACCAGCAGAGAAAGTACTAACTATGGCTACACCTTC. It codes for CATSRESTNYGYTF.

This CDR3 reads CASSPYLRQASSYNEQFF. The CDR3 bases are TGTGCCAGCAGCCCATACCTGCGACAGGCGAGCTCCTACAATGAGCAGTTCTTC. The V gene is TRBV5-8, the J gene TRBJ2-1, with a possible D match to TRBD1 (6 bases). The germline gives CDR1 SGHTS, CDR2 YDEGEE. CDR3 length equals 18 residues. V lost 4 bases and J 0 bases, leaving 20 bases between the germline ends.

This clone qualifies as medium-sized. The V gene is TRBV5-5, the J gene TRBJ2-5, with 7 bases identical to TRBD1. Germline CDR1 and CDR2: SGHKS and YYEKEE (reference sequence). The CDR3 is 13 amino acids. J was trimmed by 3 bases and V by 2 bases; bases with no gene match: 1. The CDR3 nucleotides are TGTGCCAGCAGCTTTGGGACAGAAGAGACCCAGTACTTC. Amino acids: CASSFGTEETQYF.

Remarks on this clone: Sequence at one end of the junction differs from germline and may be a read error. This sequence joins TRBV5-4 and TRBJ2-3; tentative D call: TRBD1 (8 bases). From germline, CDR1 is SGHNT and CDR2 YYREEE (reference sequence). This CDR3 region has 16 residues. The DNA of the CDR3 is TGCGCCAGCAGCCAAGGTTCCAGGGGGCGGGGGGATACGCAGTATTTT. Protein sequence: CASSQGSRGRGDTQYF.

This clone was recorded once. The chain has TRBV29-1 and TRBJ2-1; 8 positions agree with TRBD2. V shed 5 bases, J shed 0 bases, and the junction held 12 bases outside the gene matches. This CDR3 comprises 17 residues. The germline CDR1 and CDR2 sequences are SQVTM and ANQGSEA. In DNA form, the CDR3 reads TGCAGCGTTTCCTATAGCGGGGTCCTTAGCTCCTACAATGAGCAGTTCTTC. Protein sequence: CSVSYSGVLSSYNEQFF.